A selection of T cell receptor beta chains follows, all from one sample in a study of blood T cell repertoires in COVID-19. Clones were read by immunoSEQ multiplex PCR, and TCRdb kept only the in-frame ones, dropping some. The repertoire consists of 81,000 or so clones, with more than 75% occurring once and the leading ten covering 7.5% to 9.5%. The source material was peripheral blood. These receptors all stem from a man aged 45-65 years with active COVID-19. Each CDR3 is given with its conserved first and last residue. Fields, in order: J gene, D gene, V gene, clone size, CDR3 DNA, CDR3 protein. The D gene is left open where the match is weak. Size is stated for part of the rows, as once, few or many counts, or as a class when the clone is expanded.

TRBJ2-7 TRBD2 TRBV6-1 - TGTGCCAGCAGTGAAGCCTTACTAGCGGGGGCCTACGAGCAGTACTTC CASSEALLAGAYEQYF
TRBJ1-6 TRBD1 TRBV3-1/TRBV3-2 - TGTGCCAGTATGGACAGGGATAATTCACCCCTCCACTTT CASMDRDNSPLHF
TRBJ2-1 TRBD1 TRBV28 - TGTGCCAGCAGTAAACCTGGACAGGGGGCTTGGGGTGTTGAGCAGTTCTTC CASSKPGQGAWGVEQFF
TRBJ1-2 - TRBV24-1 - TGTGCCACCAGTGATCATGCGGGGAGCTATGGCTACACCTTC CATSDHAGSYGYTF
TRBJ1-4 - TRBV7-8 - TGTGCCAGCAGGCGACAGGTGAATGAAAAACTGTTTTTT CASRRQVNEKLFF
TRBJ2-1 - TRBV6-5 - TGTGCCAGCAGTTACGCTCGGTACTCCTACAATGAGCAGTTCTTC CASSYARYSYNEQFF
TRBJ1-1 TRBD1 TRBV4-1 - TGCGCCAGCAGCGGGACAGGGGCCAGTTACACTGAAGCTTTCTTT CASSGTGASYTEAFF
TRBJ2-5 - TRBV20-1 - TGCAGTTTCCGGGTCCAAGAGACCCAGTACTTC CSFRVQETQYF
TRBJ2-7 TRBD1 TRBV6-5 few TGTGCCAGCAGTTCCCGAGTGGACAGGATCTCAGGCGAGCAGTACTTC CASSSRVDRISGEQYF
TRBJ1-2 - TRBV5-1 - TGCGCCAGCAGCTACACGACGGGAGCTAACTATGGCTACACCTTC CASSYTTGANYGYTF
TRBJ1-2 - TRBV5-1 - TGCGCCAGCAGCTTGGGGACAAGGGCGCATGGCTACACCTTC CASSLGTRAHGYTF
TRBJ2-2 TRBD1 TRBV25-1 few TGTGCCAGCGCAGGGGGCACCGGGGAGCTGTTTTTT CASAGGTGELFF
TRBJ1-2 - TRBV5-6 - TGTGCCAGCAGCTTGTGGGCATCTTATGGCTACACCTTC CASSLWASYGYTF
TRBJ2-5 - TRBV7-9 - TGTGCCAGCAGTTTTAGGGGGGGAGAGACCCAGTACTTC CASSFRGGETQYF
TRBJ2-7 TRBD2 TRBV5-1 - TGCGCCAGCAGCTTACCCGGACTAGCGGGAGGGCCCGTCGGCGAGCAGTACTTC CASSLPGLAGGPVGEQYF
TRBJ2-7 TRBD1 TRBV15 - TGTGCCACCAGCAGAGGGGCCCCCGGACAGGGGGGGTCCTACGAGCAGTACTTC CATSRGAPGQGGSYEQYF
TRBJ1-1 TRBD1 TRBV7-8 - TGTGCCAGCAGCTTGACAGGGGGGACTGAAGCTTTCTTT CASSLTGGTEAFF
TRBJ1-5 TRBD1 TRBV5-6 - TGTGCCAGCAGCTGGGGGACAGGGAATCAGCCCCAGCATTTT CASSWGTGNQPQHF
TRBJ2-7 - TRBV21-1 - TGTGCCAGCAGCAAAGGAAGGGACAGAGTCTACGAGCAGTACTTC CASSKGRDRVYEQYF
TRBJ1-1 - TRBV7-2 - TGTGCCAGCAGTCCCCAGGGGTGGAACGCTGAAGCTTTCTTT CASSPQGWNAEAFF
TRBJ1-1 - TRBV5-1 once TGCGCCAGCAGCCCACGACAGGTTGGCACTGAAGCTTTCTTT CASSPRQVGTEAFF
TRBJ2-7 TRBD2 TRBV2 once TGTGCCGGAAGAAGGGAGGGATCCTACGAGCAGTACTTC CAGRREGSYEQYF
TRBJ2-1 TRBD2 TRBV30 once TGTGCCTGGAGTGTAGGTTCTAGCGGGGGAACCTCCTACAATGAGCAGTTCTTC CAWSVGSSGGTSYNEQFF
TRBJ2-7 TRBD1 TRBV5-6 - TGTGCCAGCAGCTGGGACAGTACCTACGAGCAGTACTTC CASSWDSTYEQYF
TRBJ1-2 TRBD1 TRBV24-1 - TGTGCCACCAGTGATTCCGGACAGGGGAAAGGTTATGGCTACACCTTC CATSDSGQGKGYGYTF
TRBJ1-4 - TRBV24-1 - TGTGCCACCAGTGACGCCGGGGGTGGTAATGAAAAACTGTTTTTT CATSDAGGGNEKLFF
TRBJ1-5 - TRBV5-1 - TGCGCCAGCAGCTTGGTAACCGGGGTAGGGCCCCAGCATTTT CASSLVTGVGPQHF